The rows below give T cell receptor beta chains drawn from one sample of a study of T cells in Graves' hyperthyroidism and ophthalmopathy. From the multiplex PCR reads, TCRdb called clonotypes with MiXCR, one entry per CDR3 protein. The top ten clones hold roughly 30% of a sample with roughly 700,000 distinct CDR3 sequences, approximately 36% of them seen once. Sample: blood. Receptor source: a woman aged 40 to 50 with Graves' hyperthyroidism. Both conserved end residues are part of each CDR3. A D gene is named only where the DNA matches it firmly. For some rows the clone size is stated as once, few or many, or as a class when expanded; others skip it.

.	TRBV29-1	TRBJ2-5	.	CRRQGRQETQYF	TGCAGACGGCAGGGGAGGCAAGAGACCCAGTACTTC
TRBD1	TRBV20-1	TRBJ2-5	.	CSAGTGTQYF	TGCAGTGCTGGGACAGGTACCCAGTACTTC
TRBD1	TRBV19	TRBJ1-1	many	CASSIDRGSAEAFF	TGTGCCAGTAGTATCGACAGGGGAAGTGCTGAAGCTTTCTTT
.	TRBV5-6	TRBJ1-3	.	CASSPENSGNTIYF	TGTGCCAGCAGCCCCGAGAACTCTGGAAACACCATATATTTT
.	TRBV5-1	TRBJ1-2	few	CASSTGNNYGYTF	TGCGCCAGCAGCACCGGGAATAACTATGGCTACACCTTC
.	TRBV4-3	TRBJ1-6	many	CASSPEGKRSPLHF	TGCGCCAGCAGCCCCGAGGGCAAACGTTCACCCCTCCACTTT
.	TRBV5-1	TRBJ2-2	few	CASSLVLGRSGELFF	TGTGCCAGCAGCTTGGTTTTAGGGAGATCCGGGGAGCTGTTTTTT
.	TRBV20-1	TRBJ2-7	many	CSARDGQAPYEQYF	TGCAGTGCTAGAGATGGGCAGGCACCCTACGAGCAGTACTTC
TRBD1	TRBV10-3	TRBJ1-4	.	CAISEKVDREEKLFF	TGTGCCATCAGTGAGAAAGTGGACAGGGAGGAAAAACTGTTTTTT
TRBD1	TRBV7-4	TRBJ2-6	.	CASSLAGTGQNSGANVLTF	TGTGCCAGCAGCTTAGCGGGGACAGGCCAAAACTCTGGGGCCAACGTCCTGACTTTC
TRBD1	TRBV4-2	TRBJ1-2	few	CASSKGQGAIHYGYTF	TGTGCCAGCAGCAAGGGACAGGGGGCGATACACTATGGCTACACCTTC
.	TRBV12-5	TRBJ1-1	.	CASGFTLNTEAFF	TGTGCTAGTGGTTTTACACTGAACACTGAAGCTTTCTTT
.	TRBV20-1	TRBJ2-3	.	CSAREWGEDTQYF	TGCAGTGCCAGGGAATGGGGCGAAGATACGCAGTATTTT
.	TRBV7-9	TRBJ1-2	.	CASSHGGNINYGYTF	TGTGCCAGCAGCCACGGGGGTAATATTAACTATGGCTACACCTTC
TRBD1	TRBV7-2	TRBJ1-2	many	CASSTGGLGYGYTF	TGTGCCAGCAGCACAGGGGGCCTGGGCTATGGCTACACCTTC
TRBD1	TRBV25-1	TRBJ2-6	.	CASSESLTGTTEAF	TGTGCCAGCAGTGAATCTCTGACAGGGACCACTGAAGCTTTC